This passage covers 15 T cell receptor beta chains from one sample sequenced in a study of cytomegalovirus exposure and HLA in healthy donors. PCR involved 60 Vbeta and 13 Jbeta primers. Assay used: immunoSEQ multiplex PCR; TCRdb lists only in-frame clones, some missing. The sample consists of about 160,000 clones, roughly 65% of them appearing once. What was sequenced was PBMCs. Source of these receptors: a young man in good health and CMV-seropositive.

This clone was found a few times. This chain links TRBV13 with TRBJ1-4, with 9 bases matching TRBD1. V lost 4 bases and J lost 3; bases outside the gene matches: 9. CDR1 is PRHDT, CDR2 FYEKMQ, per germline (reference sequence). This CDR3 contains 17 residues. DNA of the CDR3: TGTGCCAGCAGCTGGTCTCAACAGGGGGCAGCTAATGAAAAACTGTTTTTT. It is translated as CASSWSQQGAANEKLFF.

This clone was observed once. The chain employs TRBV18 and TRBJ1-5; a possible D gene is TRBD1 (5 bases). There are 14 residues in the CDR3. Germline V gives CDR1 KGHSH, CDR2 LQKENI. The V end was cut by 1 base, the J end by 5 bases, with 9 bases between. The CDR3 bases are TGTGCCAGCTCACCACGCTTAGGGGATCAGCCCCAGCATTTT. Its protein is CASSPRLGDQPQHF. The whole variable domain, filled in from reference TRBV18 and TRBJ1-5, reads NAGVMQNPRHLVRRRGQEARLRCSPMKGHSHVYWYRQLPEEGLKFMVYLQKENIIDESGMPKERFSAEFPKEGPSILRIQQVVRGDSAAYFCASSPRLGDQPQHFGDGTRLSIL.

The CDR3: CASSRDRAGQPQHF. CDR3 nucleotides: TGTGCCAGCAGCCGGGACAGGGCAGGGCAGCCCCAGCATTTT. The V gene is TRBV7-2, the J gene TRBJ1-5; 9 nucleotides match TRBD1. V trimming: 5 bases; J trimming: 7 bases; junction bases outside the gene matches: 6. Germline V gene sequence: CDR1 SGHTA, CDR2 FQGNSA. The CDR3 sequence is 14 residues long.

The gene calls are TRBV30 and TRBJ1-5, with D hard to call. The V end lost 0 bases, the J end lost 5 bases, and 8 bases lay between the germline ends. The germline V gene has CDR1 GTSNPN and CDR2 SVGIG (reference sequence). The CDR3 extends over 13 amino acids. The CDR3 loop reads CAWSVSRDQPQHF. CDR3 bases: TGTGCCTGGAGTGTCAGTCGTGATCAGCCCCAGCATTTT.

CDR3 loop: CASSEGGGRETQYF. CDR3 nucleotide sequence: TGTGCCAGCAGTGAAGGGGGGGGACGAGAGACCCAGTACTTC. The genes are TRBV6-1 and TRBJ2-5; 7 nucleotides agree with TRBD2. J lost 4 bases, V lost 1 base, and 3 bases had no gene match. The CDR3 is made up of 14 amino acids. CDR1 and CDR2 from the germline V gene are MNHNS and SASEGT.

This CDR3 is CASSLQTEQYV. The DNA of the CDR3 is TGTGCCAGCAGCCTTCAGACAGAGCAGTACGTC. J is TRBJ2-7 and V is TRBV7-8; D not certain. The ends were cut back, 5 bases at V and 7 bases at J, with 9 bases in the middle. The CDR3 has 11 amino acids. The V gene's germline CDR1 is SGHVS and CDR2 FQNEAQ.

Concerning this clone: Other DNA variants within this sample encode the same CDR3. The CDR3 DNA sequence: TGTGCCAGCAGCTCCAACAGGAACACTGAAGCTTTCTTT. It codes for CASSSNRNTEAFF. J is TRBJ1-1 and V is TRBV7-9; D not certain. Trimming pared 4 bases from V and 1 base from J, leaving 7 bases between. CDR1 is SEHNR, CDR2 FQNEAQ, per germline (reference sequence). CDR3 length: 13 residues.

This clone was detected once. V and J are TRBV2 and TRBJ1-3, with D hard to call. V lost 6 bases and J lost 5, with 14 bases in between. The CDR3 loop spans 14 amino acids. Germline loops: CDR1 SNHLY, CDR2 FYNNEI. The CDR3 here is CASSFKTGRNTIYF. The DNA for the CDR3 is TGTGCCAGCAGCTTTAAGACGGGTAGAAACACCATATATTTT.

This clone was counted at least ten times. The sample contains more than one DNA sequence encoding this CDR3. The CDR3 sequence is CASSQMGLYGYTF. In DNA, the CDR3 is TGCGCCAGCAGCCAGATGGGGCTCTATGGCTACACCTTC. The chain couples TRBV4-1 to TRBJ1-2, with D tentatively TRBD1 (5 bases). This CDR3 comprises 13 residues. Germline V gene sequence: CDR1 MGHRA, CDR2 YSYEKL. Trimming cost V 3 bases and J 4 bases, with 9 bases left between them.

The chain couples TRBV7-9 to TRBJ2-7; D may be TRBD2 (5 bases). CDR3 length: 13 amino acids. V shed 5 bases and J shed 5 bases, with 13 bases lying between them. Germline CDR1 reads SEHNR; CDR2 reads FQNEAQ (reference sequence). CDR3 loop: CASSRGSMNEQYV. CDR3 DNA sequence: TGTGCCAGCAGCAGAGGGTCCATGAACGAGCAGTACGTC.

About this clone: Other DNA sequences in the same sample also yield this CDR3. The CDR3 nucleotides are TGTGCCACCAGCAGAGATAACCGGGAGGGTGGTGAGCAGTTCTTC. Its translation is CATSRDNREGGEQFF. The chain uses TRBV15 and TRBJ2-1, with TRBD2 identical over 8 bases. Germline lookup yields CDR1 LNHNV and CDR2 YYDKDF (reference sequence). CDR3 length: 15 residues. J lost 9 bases, V lost 0 bases, and 7 bases had no gene match.

The V call is TRBV25-1, the J call TRBJ1-5, with 7 bases fitting TRBD1. V shed 3 bases, J shed 7 bases, and the junction held 0 bases outside the gene matches. Germline V gene lookup returns CDR1 MGHDK and CDR2 SYGVNS. CDR3 length equals 12 residues. CDR3 coding DNA: TGTGCCAGCAGTGAGGGACAGCAGCCCCAGCATTTT. This encodes CASSEGQQPQHF.

The chain couples TRBV10-1 to TRBJ1-5, with D possibly matching TRBD1 (5 bases). The CDR3 spans 15 residues. In germline, CDR1 is WNHNN, CDR2 SYGVQD (reference sequence). Trimming removed 0 bases from V and 5 bases from J, with 11 bases in between. In nucleotides, the CDR3 is TGCGCCAGCAGTGAGTCATCAGGGAAGGATCAGCCCCAGCATTTT. Residues: CASSESSGKDQPQHF.

This clone has just a few counts. V is TRBV7-8 and J is TRBJ1-6, with 8 bases lining up with TRBD1. Germline V gives CDR1 SGHVS, CDR2 FQNEAQ. V was pared by 6 bases and J by 10 bases, with 11 bases of the junction left unmatched. CDR3 size: 15 residues. This CDR3 reads CASSSQGGLQSPLHF. As DNA, the CDR3 is TGTGCCAGCAGTTCACAGGGGGGGTTGCAATCACCCCTCCACTTT.

The V gene is TRBV6-1, the J gene TRBJ2-2; TRBD1 might be the D (6 bases). Trimming pared 7 bases from V and 8 bases from J, leaving 20 bases between. CDR3 size: 15 residues. Germline values: CDR1 MNHNS, CDR2 SASEGT. The CDR3 DNA is TGTGCCAGCAAGCGGACTTTTGCTGGGACAGGGGAGCTGTTTTTT. This codes for CASKRTFAGTGELFF.